A single T cell receptor beta chain is shown here with its context. Its antigen target is currently unknown. No quality values exist for individual bases; no much larger clone is one base distant. Receptor amplification or capture employed the immunoSEQ multiplex PCR assay. The clones in this table, taken by TCRdb from immuneACCESS, are in-frame only. Not every clone is retained; where verified, under half of the shortfall comes from an unresolved V gene, and the cause of the rest is unknown. This sample gives under 200,000 clones in total; approximately 94% of them show up just once. The top ten hold 13% to 15% of the sample. The data were taken from a study of control samples from healthy donors and cancer patients (dated by TCRdb to between 2020 and 2021). V loses 6 bases of germline sequence and J loses 4 bases, and the interval between the two ends is 18 bases. From the cysteine through the phenylalanine, the CDR3 covers 15 amino acids. The entry retains the CDR3 DNA only, 45 bases that are in frame from base 1. Taken from the germline V gene, the CDR1 and CDR2 loops are KGHSH and LQKENI.

This chain joins TRBV18 to TRBJ1-2; possibly the D gene is TRBD1, per 6 matching bases. This clonotype was sampled from a man aged 55 to 70 with colorectal cancer. The sequencing sample was made of PBMCs. The DNA sequence is TGTGCCAGCTCGCTTGGACAGTACGACCTCTATGGCTACACCTTC. Translated, this gives CASSLGQYDLYGYTF.